This T cell receptor beta chain appears in the sequencing data of a study of blood T cells in healthy people across ages. This clonotype was recorded a few times. Germline V CDR1 and CDR2: SGHTA, FQGNSA. The CDR3 extends over 14 amino acids. V shed 8 bases and J shed 3 bases, with 17 bases lying between them. The authors ran a second PCR of about 7 to 12 cycles using a sample-barcoded 5' primer and a J-beta primer mix. Via MiXCR, TCRdb re-called the 5' RACE reads, giving one row per CDR3 protein. The table includes some 1 million distinct CDR3 sequences, under 45% detected once. The chain couples TRBV7-2 to TRBJ2-7; D may be TRBD2 (6 bases). The sample consisted of blood. This receptor was taken from a woman between 55 and 75 years old in good health. CDR3 protein: CASSLTGGLYEQYF. DNA of the CDR3: TGTGCCAGCTCCCTTACCGGGGGACTCTACGAGCAGTACTTC. Using reference TRBV7-2 and TRBJ2-7 for the parts outside the CDR3, the full variable domain is GAGVSQSPSNKVTEKGKDVELRCDPISGHTALYWYRQSLGQGLEFLIYFQGNSAPDKSGLPSDRFSAERTGGSVSTLTIQRTQQEDSAVYLCASSLTGGLYEQYFGPGTRLTVT.